This T cell receptor (beta chain) derives from a study of cytotoxic CD8 clonotypes in ibrutinib-treated CLL. The wider study: Outcomes included some 25 partial and 2 complete responses; after median roughly 69 months, roughly 14 stayed remitted and roughly 12 progressed. Study-wide results and caveats: Against age-matched healthy donors, baseline clonality ran higher and tracked circulating CD8+ T-cell counts.

This clone showed up just once. Antigen specificity is unknown. Trimming removed 2 bases from V and 2 bases from J; junction bases left unmatched: 7. CDR3 size: 16 residues. Germline V gene data show CDR1 as SGHAT and CDR2 as FQDESV (reference sequence). Researchers set a sequencing depth target of 1 in 200,000 to 1 in 1 million T cells. Assay: immunoSEQ multiplex PCR; the TCRdb copy retains only in-frame clones and omits some. The table lists around 310,000 clones, roughly 79% of them singletons, with approximately 7% in the top ten. Sample: PBMCs, taken before ibrutinib treatment. The receptor was isolated from a human donor with chronic lymphocytic leukemia. The chain links TRBV11-1 to TRBJ2-7; 9 positions match TRBD1. The CDR3 here is CASSLTPRQGAYEQYF. The DNA for the CDR3 is TGTGCCAGCAGCTTAACACCTCGACAGGGGGCCTACGAGCAGTACTTC.